The 29 T cell receptor beta chains below come from one sample, sequenced in a study of regulatory T cells in long-lasting Graves disease. For TCR beta, libraries came from iRepertoire HTBI primers and Arm-PCR of CDR3 regions. TCRdb re-derived calls from the multiplex PCR reads in MiXCR, one entry per CDR3 protein. The data contain 420,000 or so distinct CDR3 sequences, about 16% of them seen just once; the ten biggest clones take up 20% to 25%. Time point given: newly diagnosed GD, antithyroid drugs for less than 3 months. Construction of the TCR library relied on RNA isolated from PBMCs. The sample was also linked to a second study, of T cells in Graves' hyperthyroidism and ophthalmopathy.

This specimen was peripheral blood mononuclear cells (PBMCs), taken at new diagnosis, from a patient treated with antithyroid drugs. Receptors were obtained from a woman younger than 35 with Graves disease.

This clonotype was observed at least ten times. The V call is TRBV28, the J call TRBJ2-5; 7 nucleotides agree with TRBD2. The germline CDR1 and CDR2 sequences are MDHEN and SYDVKM. CDR3 length equals 15 residues. The V segment lost 1 base and the J segment 4 bases; nucleotides outside the gene matches: 6. The CDR3 protein is CASSLSEVAGETQYF. The CDR3 region has the DNA TGTGCCAGCAGTTTATCGGAGGTAGCGGGAGAGACCCAGTACTTC. The variable domain in full, with the rest retrieved from reference TRBV28 and TRBJ2-5, is DVKVTQSSRYLVKRTGEKVFLECVQDMDHENMFWYRQDPGLGLRLIYFSYDVKMKEKGDIPEGYSVSREKKERFSLILESASTNQTSMYLCASSLSEVAGETQYFGPGTRLLVL.

J is TRBJ2-1 and V is TRBV27, with 7 nucleotides matching TRBD2. The V gene end was trimmed by 6 bases and the J gene end by 4 bases; junction bases not matched to a gene: 6. CDR1 MNHEY and CDR2 SMNVEV come from the germline V gene (reference sequence). The CDR3 is 14 residues long. The CDR3 DNA sequence: TGTGCCAGCAGGAGGGACTACCTGTACAATGAGCAGTTCTTC. Protein: CASRRDYLYNEQFF.

The table lists this clonotype with a few counts. This may be a read error, as it is one base from a much larger clone. The V and J genes are TRBV28 and TRBJ2-7; D not resolved. The CDR3 totals 11 residues. V was shortened by 5 bases and J by 9 bases, with 11 bases between the two germline ends. CDR1 is MDHEN and CDR2 is SYDVKM in the germline V gene. CDR3 coding DNA: TGTGCCAGCAGTCCCTCACACGGGCAGTACTTC. Translation: CASSPSHGQYF.

This chain connects TRBV6-1 to TRBJ2-5; D call uncertain. Germline loops: CDR1 MNHNS, CDR2 SASEGT. V dropped 7 bases and J dropped 2 bases, with 5 bases sitting between them. The CDR3 contains 11 residues. The CDR3 DNA sequence: TGTGCCAGCATGAAGCAAGAGACCCAGTACTTC. Translated: CASMKQETQYF.

The chain uses TRBV5-1 and TRBJ2-2; the D gene could be TRBD1 or TRBD2 (5 bases each). Per germline, CDR1 SGHRS and CDR2 YFSETQ. The CDR3 totals 15 residues. V was trimmed by 6 bases and J by 3 bases, leaving 15 bases between them. CDR3 amino acids: CASTPIGTYTGELFF. CDR3 sequence (DNA): TGCGCCAGCACCCCCATTGGGACCTACACCGGGGAGCTGTTTTTT.

This clonotype occurred many times. The chain carries TRBV29-1 and TRBJ2-1; 8 bases agree with TRBD2. The V and J ends lost 4 bases and 0 bases, in that order; junction bases with no gene match: 2. Germline CDR1 reads SQVTM; CDR2 reads ANQGSEA. CDR3 size: 14 residues. The CDR3 DNA sequence: TGCAGCGTTGTTGCGGGAGGCTCCTACAATGAGCAGTTCTTC. It specifies CSVVAGGSYNEQFF.

This clonotype was counted only a few times. The rearrangement links TRBV11-2 to TRBJ2-4; the match to TRBD1 covers 7 bases. In germline, CDR1 is SGHAT, CDR2 FQNNGV. V was clipped by 6 bases and J by 5 bases; unmatched bases: 7. The CDR3 has 14 amino acids. The DNA for the CDR3 is TGTGCCAGCAGTCCCATAGGACAGGAAAACATTCAGTACTTC. This gives the protein CASSPIGQENIQYF.

J is TRBJ2-1 and V is TRBV5-1; no reliable D call. Germline lookup yields CDR1 SGHRS and CDR2 YFSETQ. Trimming pared 5 bases from V and 7 bases from J, leaving 10 bases between. The CDR3 consists of 12 residues. CDR3 sequence reads: CASSSTRNEQFF. The CDR3 region has the DNA TGCGCCAGCAGTTCTACGAGAAATGAGCAGTTCTTC.

The genes are TRBV30 and TRBJ2-7; TRBD1 agrees at 8 bases. V shed 1 base and J 6 bases; nucleotides not matched to a gene: 2. The CDR3 has 12 amino acids. CDR1 is GTSNPN, CDR2 SVGIG, per germline (reference sequence). CDR3 in amino acids: CAWSDDRGEQYF. CDR3 bases: TGTGCCTGGAGTGATGACAGGGGCGAGCAGTACTTC.

This chain links TRBV19 with TRBJ1-1, with 7 positions matching TRBD1. Germline V gene sequence: CDR1 LNHDA, CDR2 SQIVND (reference sequence). The CDR3 totals 13 residues. Trimming at V came to 3 bases and at J to 4 bases, leaving 2 bases not matched to a gene. DNA of the CDR3: TGTGCCAGTAGTATCAGGGGGACCACTGAAGCTTTCTTT. This translates into CASSIRGTTEAFF. The full variable domain, with the rest looked up from reference TRBV19 and TRBJ1-1, is DGGITQSPKYLFRKEGQNVTLSCEQNLNHDAMYWYRQDPGQGLRLIYYSQIVNDFQKGDIAEGYSVSREKKESFPLTVTSAQKNPTAFYLCASSIRGTTEAFFGQGTRLTVV.

This clonotype has at least ten counts. The J gene is TRBJ2-2, the V gene TRBV29-1; D is perhaps TRBD2 (5 bases). CDR3 length: 13 residues. V was pared by 3 bases and J by 5 bases, with 10 bases between. CDR1 is SQVTM, CDR2 ANQGSEA, per germline. CDR3 loop: CSVDGLATGELFF. The CDR3 coding sequence is TGCAGCGTTGACGGCCTAGCTACCGGGGAGCTGTTTTTT.

The chain has TRBV3-1 and TRBJ2-1, with D hard to call. This CDR3 is built from 13 residues. V lost 6 bases and J lost 5, with 11 bases in between. Germline CDR1 LGHDT, CDR2 YNNKEL (reference sequence). CDR3 residues: CASSRASDNEQFF. CDR3 DNA: TGTGCCAGCAGTCGTGCGAGCGACAATGAGCAGTTCTTC.

On this clonotype: A read error may be the cause here, since a much bigger clone is one base away. This chain links TRBV2 with TRBJ1-2, with no clear D. Between the trimmed V and J ends, which lost 6 bases and 5 bases, there was a span of 16 bases. The CDR3 is 14 residues long. Germline V gene sequence: CDR1 SNHLY, CDR2 FYNNEI. This CDR3 reads CASSYDGRAYGYTF. The CDR3 DNA reads as TGTGCCAGCAGCTACGACGGGCGCGCTTATGGCTACACCTTC.

In its sample, this clonotype was seen many times. This chain uses TRBV7-3 with TRBJ2-3; maybe TRBD1 (5 bases). The V end was cut by 5 bases, the J end by 2 bases, with 11 bases between. The CDR3 is 14 amino acids. Germline V gives CDR1 SGHTA, CDR2 FQGTGA. For the CDR3, the DNA is TGTGCCAGCAGCAGGGGCTATAACACAGATACGCAGTATTTT. Translation gives CASSRGYNTDTQYF.

This clonotype was seen repeatedly, ten times or more. Here the CDR3 DNA reads TGCGCCAGCAGCCAAGATCGAGGGAACGAGCAGTACTTC. It translates to CASSQDRGNEQYF. The chain is built from TRBV4-3 and TRBJ2-7; maybe TRBD2 (5 bases). In germline, CDR1 is LGHNA, CDR2 YSLEER. Trimming took 0 bases from V and 5 from J, leaving 8 bases between them. The CDR3 runs to 13 residues.

This clonotype has just a few counts. This chain links TRBV28 with TRBJ2-2; D gene unclear. The CDR3 extends over 18 amino acids. Trimming cost V 5 bases and J 3 bases, with 22 bases left between them. Germline CDR1 reads MDHEN; CDR2 reads SYDVKM. CDR3 DNA: TGTGCCAGCAGTACCAAACCCGGAACCGCCGGCTACACCGGGGAGCTGTTTTTT. It encodes CASSTKPGTAGYTGELFF.

This clonotype was seen at least ten times. V and J are TRBV2 and TRBJ1-2; 7 bases are a match to TRBD1. CDR1 is SNHLY and CDR2 is FYNNEI in the germline V gene. The CDR3 spans 14 residues. J gave up 4 bases and V 6 bases, and 8 bases lay outside the gene matches. The CDR3 loop reads CASSPWDRTYGYTF. CDR3 DNA: TGTGCCAGCAGCCCCTGGGACAGAACCTATGGCTACACCTTC.

The chain has TRBV2 and TRBJ1-2, with D possibly being TRBD1 (6 bases). The germline CDR1 and CDR2 sequences are SNHLY and FYNNEI. V gave up 7 bases and J gave up 4 bases, with 13 bases separating them. This CDR3 has 13 amino acids. The CDR3 spells CASTEGGGYGYTF. CDR3 sequence (DNA): TGTGCCAGCACCGAGGGGGGCGGCTATGGCTACACCTTC.

This clonotype has ten or more counts. The rearrangement joins TRBV28 to TRBJ2-1; a weak D match, TRBD2 (5 bases). The CDR3 loop spans 12 amino acids. Germline values: CDR1 MDHEN, CDR2 SYDVKM. V was cut by 5 bases and J by 12 bases, with 14 bases left in between. The CDR3 DNA sequence: TGTGCCAGCAGTCCCTCCGGACTTGGGCAGTTCTTC. Encoded protein: CASSPSGLGQFF.

The V gene is TRBV20-1, the J gene TRBJ2-1; 11 bases fit TRBD2. The CDR3 has 16 amino acids. The V gene's germline CDR1 is DFQATT and CDR2 SNEGSKA (reference sequence). V was clipped by 5 bases and J by 1 base; unmatched bases: 7. CDR3 sequence reads: CSASSLAGDSYNEQFF. CDR3 bases: TGCAGTGCTTCCTCACTAGCGGGAGATTCCTACAATGAGCAGTTCTTC.

This clonotype was counted once. In DNA, the CDR3 is TGCAGTGCTCGCACTTCCGGGACTAGCGTATCCTACGAGCAGTACTTC. This translates into CSARTSGTSVSYEQYF. The V gene is TRBV20-1, the J gene TRBJ2-7, with TRBD2 identical over 10 bases. Trimming took 5 bases from V and 1 from J; bases not matched to a gene: 11. There are 16 residues in the CDR3. Germline CDR1 and CDR2: DFQATT and SNEGSKA (reference sequence).

J is TRBJ2-1 and V is TRBV20-1; TRBD2 aligns across 8 bases. CDR3 size: 13 residues. Germline lookup yields CDR1 DFQATT and CDR2 SNEGSKA (reference sequence). J gave up 6 bases and V 8 bases, and 9 bases lay outside the gene matches. The DNA of the CDR3 is TGCAGTTCCGGGACTAGAACCCCCAATGAGCAGTTCTTC. Translated, it gives CSSGTRTPNEQFF.

This clonotype was seen a few times. V is TRBV30 and J is TRBJ2-7, with 8 nucleotides matching TRBD2. Germline V gene sequence: CDR1 GTSNPN, CDR2 SVGIG (reference sequence). The CDR3 is made up of 14 amino acids. V lost 0 bases to trimming and J lost 6 bases; unmatched junction nucleotides: 7. Here the CDR3 reads CAWSVASGSREQYF. The CDR3 region has the DNA TGTGCCTGGAGTGTGGCCAGCGGGAGTCGCGAGCAGTACTTC.

This clonotype was detected ten times or more. The V and J genes are TRBV29-1 and TRBJ2-1; D uncertain. In germline, CDR1 is SQVTM, CDR2 ANQGSEA. V lost 3 bases and J lost 0, with 12 bases in between. This CDR3 region has 15 residues. The CDR3 loop is CSVDNGGSSYNEQFF. The CDR3 nucleotides read TGCAGCGTTGACAATGGCGGTAGCTCCTACAATGAGCAGTTCTTC.

This clonotype was found once. V usage is TRBV18 and J usage is TRBJ1-4, with TRBD1 as a possible D gene (5 bases). Trimming stripped 3 bases from V and 6 bases from J, with 11 bases between. Per the germline V gene, CDR1 is KGHSH and CDR2 is LQKENI. The CDR3 consists of 14 residues. CDR3 nucleotide sequence: TGTGCCAGCTCACCCGCAGGGCCAGATGAAAAACTGTTTTTT. Residues: CASSPAGPDEKLFF.

This clonotype was counted ten times or more. This chain uses TRBV9 with TRBJ2-5; D is unresolved. Germline CDR1 SGDLS, CDR2 YYNGEE. The CDR3 covers 16 residues. V lost 3 bases, J lost 2 bases, and 17 bases lay in between. CDR3 bases: TGTGCCAGCAGCGAGAAGGATGCAGGCGGTCAAGAGACCCAGTACTTC. Translating gives CASSEKDAGGQETQYF.

This clonotype was picked up many times. This rearrangement joins TRBV29-1 to TRBJ2-1, with D possibly TRBD1 on 6 matching bases. CDR3 size: 14 residues. V dropped 1 base and J dropped 4 bases, with 11 bases sitting between them. The germline gives CDR1 SQVTM, CDR2 ANQGSEA. CDR3 sequence: CSVEVEGEYNEQFF. CDR3 in DNA: TGCAGCGTTGAAGTAGAGGGGGAGTACAATGAGCAGTTCTTC.

The chain recombines TRBV4-3 with TRBJ2-1; D assignment may be TRBD1 or TRBD2 (5 bases each). The CDR3 runs to 14 residues. CDR1 is LGHNA and CDR2 is YSLEER in the germline V gene. V was cut by 5 bases and J by 6 bases, with 14 bases left in between. For the CDR3, the DNA is TGCGCCAGCAGCACTCGGCGAGGGGTCAATGAGCAGTTCTTC. Encoded protein: CASSTRRGVNEQFF.

This clonotype occurred many times. The chain is built from TRBV27 and TRBJ2-3; 8 bases are a match to TRBD1. Germline V gives CDR1 MNHEY, CDR2 SMNVEV (reference sequence). J gave up 1 base and V 6 bases, and 3 bases lay outside the gene matches. The CDR3 loop spans 14 amino acids. CDR3 DNA sequence: TGTGCCAGCAGCGACAGGGGTGGCACAGATACGCAGTATTTT. It translates to CASSDRGGTDTQYF.